This record looks at one T cell receptor beta chain sequence and its context. The clone's antigen remains unknown. No qualities accompany the bases; no much larger clone lies one base away. Genomic DNA was extracted from sorted cells with the Quick-DNA Microprep Kit. TCRbeta DNA was amplified with the immunoSEQ hsTCRbeta kit following the manufacturer's protocol. An Illumina MiSeq instrument was used to sequence the TCRbeta libraries. From the authors' description of their analysis: After out-of-frame sequences were removed, around 2,200,000 distinct TCRbeta sequences remained, averaging around 67,000 per individual. Each individual was scored by the count of fewer than 200 previously reported CMV-associated TCRbeta sequences and the total productive distinct TCRbeta count. A beta-binomial model was reimplemented in Python, and random forests from scikit-learn, run with default parameters, were trained on data from the US cohort. On the Belgian cohort, classifier performance was reported as the median AUC, along with percentile confidence intervals, across 10,000 bootstrap iterations. Here the immuneACCESS table is served through TCRdb, limited to in-frame sequences with V and J called. Missing clones are a known gap in these copies; in checked studies unresolved V genes cover under half, and the rest lacks a known reason. V and J calls and clone size are as listed in that table; D and trimming were resolved from the DNA. This sample comprises 70,000 or so clones, under 80% of them detected only once. Jointly, the top ten make up around 2.6% of the sample.

These data originate in a study of memory CD4+ T cells and cytomegalovirus serostatus (dated 2019 in TCRdb). About the investigation overall: The cohort included approximately 35 healthy adults from Belgium, of whom 9 were CMV seropositive and some 24 were CMV seronegative. The study sequenced CD4+ memory TCRbeta repertoires of a Belgian cohort with known cytomegalovirus serostatus to replicate a published TCR-based CMV serostatus classifier. Points the paper makes about the study in general: Results were interpreted as suggesting that the CMV-associated TCR signature is largely present in the CD4+ memory repertoire. Only CD4+CD45RO+ memory cells were sequenced, in contrast to the original study, which included naive and memory CD4+ and CD8+ populations. Among the roughly 160 previously reported CMV-associated TCRbeta sequences, some 67 showed up in the CD4+ memory repertoires, with each one found in between one and five individuals. For predicting CMV serostatus, the median bootstrapped AUC was approximately 0.96 using the original framework and almost 0.93 using a US-trained random forest. A median bootstrapped AUC of roughly 0.94 with a 95% CI of 0.76-1.00 was achieved on the Belgian cohort by the original-framework classifier.

A FACSAria II was used to sort memory CD4+ T cells, defined as single viable CD3+CD4+CD8-CD45RO+ cells. CMV serostatus was assessed using a Roche Elecsys assay, by which serum IgG against CMV pp150, pp28, p38 and p52 was detected. After the samples were thawed, total CD4+ T cells were enriched through positive selection using CD4 magnetic microbeads. The samples came from a different study that was designed specifically to examine the CD4+ T cell memory repertoire. Peripheral blood mononuclear cells were isolated and cryopreserved following standard operating procedures; serum was stored at -80 °C. Staining used CD3-PerCP (BW264/56), CD4-APC (RPA-T4), CD45RO-PE (UCHT1) and CD8-Pacific Orange (3B5) antibodies, with Sytox blue excluding non-viable cells. Taken from the germline V gene (reference sequence), the CDR1 and CDR2 loops are LNHDA and SQIVND. From the cysteine up to the phenylalanine, the CDR3 has a length of 14 residues. The kept DNA is CDR3 alone, 42 bases in frame from the first base. V is cut by 10 bases and J by 8 bases, and the space between the germline ends is 23 bases.

This clonotype was sampled from an adult in good health and CMV-seropositive. Here the chain combines TRBV19 and TRBJ1-2; the D gene lacks a confident call. The sample taken for sequencing was memory CD4+ T cells from blood. The nucleotide sequence reads TGTGCCACCACGACGGCGGGTGGCTTTTGGGGCTACACCTTC. Translated, it reads CATTTAGGFWGYTF.